These 24 T cell receptor beta chains originate from one sample sequenced in a study of T cell responses to AZD1222 COVID-19 vaccine. Using immunoSEQ multiplex PCR, the repertoire was profiled, and TCRdb retains in-frame clones only, with some absent. The sample shows 110,000 or so clones, approximately 90% of them seen only once. Sequenced material: peripheral blood, taken on day 0 of AZD1222 vaccination. These TCRs come from an adult in good health.

A note on this clone: Other DNA variants within this sample encode the same CDR3. This chain connects TRBV5-1 to TRBJ1-1, with 7 positions matching TRBD1. The J segment lost 4 bases and the V segment lost 1 base, leaving 1 base of the junction unmatched. The germline gives CDR1 SGHRS, CDR2 YFSETQ. The CDR3 covers 13 residues. The CDR3 loop is CASSLSGGTEAFF. CDR3 in DNA: TGCGCCAGCAGCTTGTCAGGGGGCACTGAAGCTTTCTTT.

V is TRBV27 and J is TRBJ1-2; 10 nucleotides line up with TRBD1. With 6 bases clipped from V and 7 bases from J, the junction kept 5 bases outside the gene matches. Germline V gene data show CDR1 as MNHEY and CDR2 as SMNVEV (reference sequence). The CDR3 extends over 13 amino acids. CDR3 bases: TGTGCCAGCAGAAGGACAGGGGGTTTTGGCTACACCTTC. As protein: CASRRTGGFGYTF.

The rearrangement links TRBV27 to TRBJ1-6, with TRBD1 identical over 10 bases. With V trimmed by 6 bases and J by 7 bases, 9 bases remained unmatched. Looked up from germline, CDR1 is MNHEY and CDR2 is SMNVEV (reference sequence). CDR3 length: 16 residues. The CDR3 spells CASSPDRGLKNSPLHF. The DNA of the CDR3 is TGTGCCAGCAGCCCCGACAGGGGGCTGAAGAATTCACCCCTCCACTTT.

Of note for this clone: A junction boundary mismatches the germline segment, possibly from a read error. The chain employs TRBV10-1 and TRBJ1-1; 8 bases line up with TRBD1. The CDR3 extends over 13 amino acids. Germline lookup yields CDR1 WNHNN and CDR2 SYGVQD (reference sequence). Here the CDR3 DNA reads TGCGCCAGCAGCCTACAGGGGGACACTGACGCTTTCTTT. Its translation is CASSLQGDTDAFF.

This clone was counted a single time. This sequence joins TRBV18 and TRBJ1-1; D gene uncertain. The V end lost 6 bases, the J end lost 1 base, and 12 bases lay between the germline ends. This CDR3 has 14 amino acids. The germline CDR1 and CDR2 sequences are KGHSH and LQKENI. CDR3 loop: CASSTEDSNTEAFF. In DNA, the CDR3 is TGTGCCAGCTCGACGGAAGACTCGAACACTGAAGCTTTCTTT.

The chain is built from TRBV11-2 and TRBJ1-1; D is unresolved. From germline, CDR1 is SGHAT and CDR2 FQNNGV. V lost 4 bases and J 4 bases, leaving 7 bases between the germline ends. This CDR3 has 12 residues. The CDR3 region has the DNA TGTGCCAGCAGCTCGGTGGGCACTGAAGCTTTCTTT. This translates into CASSSVGTEAFF.

A word on this clone: Other DNA variants within this sample encode the same CDR3. The rearrangement uses TRBV3-1 (or the pseudogene TRBV3-2) and TRBJ1-1; possibly TRBD1 for D (5 bases). The V and J ends lost 1 base and 1 base respectively, with 7 bases between them. Germline loops: CDR1 LGHDT, CDR2 YNNKEL (reference sequence). The CDR3 has 14 amino acids. CDR3 region: CASSQAGGNTEAFF. As DNA, the CDR3 is TGTGCCAGCAGCCAAGCTGGGGGGAACACTGAAGCTTTCTTT.

V usage is TRBV2 and J usage is TRBJ2-1; maybe TRBD2 (7 bases). The V gene lost 0 bases and the J gene lost 10 bases, with 25 bases spanning the gap. Per the germline V gene, CDR1 is SNHLY and CDR2 is FYNNEI. This CDR3 has 18 amino acids. The CDR3 DNA follows: TGTGCCAGCAGTGAAGCAAAGGGAGGGGGACCCACAAAGGGAGAGCAGTTCTTC. Translating gives CASSEAKGGGPTKGEQFF. Full variable domain (missing parts from reference TRBV2 and TRBJ2-1): EPEVTQTPSHQVTQMGQEVILRCVPISNHLYFYWYRQILGQKVEFLVSFYNNEISEKSEIFDDQFSVERPDGSNFTLKIRSTKLEDSAMYFCASSEAKGGGPTKGEQFFGPGTRLTVL.

The chain has TRBV6-2 or TRBV6-3 and TRBJ1-5; maybe TRBD1 (6 bases). The germline V and J ends were trimmed by 5 bases and 7 bases, with 15 bases remaining between them. The length of the CDR3 is 14 residues. Germline CDR1 is MNHEY and CDR2 is SVGEGT. The CDR3, as DNA: TGTGCCAGCAGTACCCGGACAGATTACCAGCCCCAGCATTTT. Its translation: CASSTRTDYQPQHF.

V gene TRBV11-2 combines with J gene TRBJ1-4; D unclear. Trimming pared 5 bases from V and 3 bases from J, leaving 13 bases between. Germline-derived CDR1 and CDR2 are SGHAT and FQNNGV. The CDR3 consists of 15 residues. The CDR3 DNA reads TGTGCCAGCAGCCCCCGGGCAGCTCCTAATGAAAAACTGTTTTTT. Its protein is CASSPRAAPNEKLFF.

The chain carries TRBV6-5 and TRBJ1-2; 10 bases are shared with TRBD1. The CDR3 is 14 residues long. CDR1 and CDR2 from the germline V gene are MNHEY and SVGAGI. Trimming took 6 bases from V and 4 from J; bases not matched to a gene: 5. Here the CDR3 reads CASSPDRGGYGYTF. The CDR3 nucleotides read TGTGCCAGCAGCCCGGACAGGGGGGGCTATGGCTACACCTTC.

The chain employs TRBV5-1 and TRBJ2-5; D may be TRBD2 (7 bases). The V end lost 2 bases, the J end lost 5 bases, and 13 bases lay between the germline ends. The CDR3 loop spans 14 amino acids. Germline V CDR1 and CDR2: SGHRS, YFSETQ. The CDR3 DNA sequence: TGCGCCAGCAGCTTCGGGGGGCCTGGGGAGACCCAGTACTTC. The encoded protein is CASSFGGPGETQYF.

The chain uses TRBV3-1 (or the pseudogene TRBV3-2) and TRBJ2-7; 9 positions agree with TRBD1. J was trimmed by 7 bases and V by 0 bases; bases with no gene match: 13. This CDR3 has 17 residues. Germline CDR1 and CDR2: LGHDT and YNNKEL (reference sequence). The CDR3 DNA reads TGTGCCAGCAGCCAAGATTCTTTCCGGGACAGGGTGAATGAGCAGTACTTC. This sequence encodes CASSQDSFRDRVNEQYF.

J is TRBJ1-1 and V is TRBV11-3; a possible D gene is TRBD1 (5 bases). Germline V gene lookup returns CDR1 SGHNT and CDR2 YENEEA. CDR3 length equals 15 residues. V was clipped by 4 bases and J by 4 bases, with 16 bases between them. CDR3 residues: CASSSPPGASTEAFF. The DNA for the CDR3 is TGTGCCAGCAGCTCTCCCCCCGGGGCGAGCACTGAAGCTTTCTTT.

The chain employs TRBV6-5 and TRBJ1-6; the D gene is possibly TRBD1 (6 bases). Germline V CDR1 and CDR2: MNHEY, SVGAGI. Trimming took 5 bases from V and 9 from J, leaving 17 bases between them. CDR3 length equals 15 residues. This chain's CDR3 is CASSPGPTGSSPLHF. As DNA, the CDR3 is TGTGCCAGCAGTCCCGGCCCGACAGGTAGTTCACCCCTCCACTTT.

The chain combines TRBV18 with TRBJ1-1, with 8 positions matching TRBD1. With 4 bases clipped from V and 0 bases from J, the junction kept 7 bases outside the gene matches. This CDR3 region has 16 residues. Germline lookup yields CDR1 KGHSH and CDR2 LQKENI. The CDR3 loop is CASSQGTGTLNTEAFF. For the CDR3, the DNA is TGTGCCAGCTCACAGGGGACAGGAACTCTGAACACTGAAGCTTTCTTT.

Turning to this clone: The sample holds other DNA sequences that translate to the same CDR3. The chain is built from TRBV18 and TRBJ2-3; D call uncertain. The V end lost 0 bases, the J end lost 0 bases, and 1 base lay between the germline ends. Per germline, CDR1 KGHSH and CDR2 LQKENI. This CDR3 has 13 residues. The CDR3 nucleotides read TGTGCCAGCTCACCACCGAGCACAGATACGCAGTATTTT. Its protein product is CASSPPSTDTQYF.

The V gene is TRBV6-2 or TRBV6-3, the J gene TRBJ2-7; maybe TRBD1 (6 bases). In germline, CDR1 is MNHEY, CDR2 SVGEGT. The CDR3 totals 16 residues. Trimming shortened V by 5 bases and J by 3 bases, and 20 bases separated the two germline ends. Here the CDR3 reads CASSTLGQPIFYEQYF. The CDR3 DNA follows: TGTGCCAGCAGTACCCTTGGACAGCCGATATTCTACGAGCAGTACTTC.

The gene calls are TRBV5-1 and TRBJ1-1; D may be TRBD1 (6 bases). This CDR3 has 14 amino acids. The germline V gene encodes CDR1 SGHRS and CDR2 YFSETQ. The V and J ends lost 2 bases and 3 bases respectively, with 11 bases between them. DNA for the CDR3: TGCGCCAGCAGCTTACAGGGTGGTGACACTGAAGCTTTCTTT. Translated, it gives CASSLQGGDTEAFF.

V gene TRBV4-3 combines with J gene TRBJ1-1; possibly TRBD1 for D (5 bases). The germline CDR1 and CDR2 sequences are LGHNA and YSLEER. The CDR3 has 13 amino acids. V shed 3 bases and J shed 7 bases, with 12 bases lying between them. This CDR3 is CASSHWDSVEAFF. The CDR3 nucleotides are TGCGCCAGCAGCCATTGGGACTCGGTTGAAGCTTTCTTT.

The chain recombines TRBV5-6 with TRBJ2-5; TRBD2 matches 7 bases. CDR3 length equals 15 residues. From germline, CDR1 is SGHDT and CDR2 YYEEEE. The V segment lost 4 bases and the J segment 0 bases; nucleotides outside the gene matches: 6. The CDR3 is CASSRLAGYQETQYF. Here the CDR3 DNA reads TGTGCCAGCAGCCGACTAGCAGGGTACCAAGAGACCCAGTACTTC.

The chain is built from TRBV2 and TRBJ2-3; 8 positions match TRBD2. This CDR3 contains 15 residues. V lost 10 bases and J lost 2; bases outside the gene matches: 11. Germline assignment: CDR1 SNHLY and CDR2 FYNNEI. As DNA, the CDR3 is TGTGCCACCCGGGGGGTTAGCGGGGTCACAGATACGCAGTATTTT. Translation gives CATRGVSGVTDTQYF.

The chain joins TRBV7-9 to TRBJ1-1, with D unresolved. The CDR3 runs to 14 residues. Germline CDR1 and CDR2: SEHNR and FQNEAQ (reference sequence). V was cut by 8 bases and J by 1 base, with 14 bases left in between. The CDR3 region has the DNA TGTGCCAGCGAAACCGCCCCGGGGAACACTGAAGCTTTCTTT. Translating gives CASETAPGNTEAFF. Based on the CDR3 plus reference TRBV7-9 and TRBJ1-1, the full variable domain is DTGVSQNPRHKITKRGQNVTFRCDPISEHNRLYWYRQTLGQGPEFLTYFQNEAQLEKSRLLSDRFSAERPKGSFSTLEIQRTEQGDSAMYLCASETAPGNTEAFFGQGTRLTVV.

The gene calls are TRBV30 and TRBJ2-2; tentative D call: TRBD2 (5 bases). V was pared by 3 bases and J by 6 bases, with 11 bases between. The germline gives CDR1 GTSNPN, CDR2 SVGIG (reference sequence). CDR3 length: 13 residues. In nucleotides, the CDR3 is TGTGCCTGGAGGGCCGGACTTCCCGGGGAGCTGTTTTTT. This codes for CAWRAGLPGELFF.